This entry describes one T cell receptor beta chain. These data originate in a study of blood T cell repertoires in COVID-19. Germline CDR1 SGHAT, CDR2 FQNNGV. V lost 0 bases, J lost 1 base, and 8 bases lay in between. The CDR3 totals 15 residues. Libraries were prepared by immunoSEQ multiplex PCR; TCRdb keeps only in-frame clonotypes and omits some of them. The data hold about 310,000 clones, with around 90% observed a single time. Living in 25 or so US areas, the participants were between roughly 18 and 90 years of age. Cohorts were determined from participant-reported clinical history. Sequencing was carried out using PBMCs or T cells enriched from blood (not recorded which). The TCR sequence derives from a woman between 18 and 30 years old who had recovered from COVID-19. This chain connects TRBV11-2 to TRBJ2-3; no clear D. CDR3 nucleotides: TGTGCCAGCAGCTTAGAAGCCCATCGCACAGATACGCAGTATTTT. This gives the protein CASSLEAHRTDTQYF.